This passage covers 13 T cell receptor beta chains from one sample sequenced in a study of T cells in Graves' hyperthyroidism and ophthalmopathy. There were TCR beta CDR3 regions amplified from RNA transcripts. Initially, a first-round RT-PCR of the TCR CDR3 employed the HTBI primer set. TCRdb re-called the multiplex PCR reads through MiXCR, storing one row per CDR3 protein. The table records some 700,000 distinct CDR3 sequences, 15% to 20% of them present only once. Sequenced material: blood. These receptors were taken from a man aged 50 to 59 with Graves' hyperthyroidism.

The J gene is TRBJ2-1, the V gene TRBV7-2, with a tentative D call TRBD2 (7 bases). The ends were cut back, 5 bases at V and 1 base at J, with 15 bases in the middle. In germline, CDR1 is SGHTA, CDR2 FQGNSA. This CDR3 is 16 amino acids long. CDR3 sequence (DNA): TGTGCCAGCAGCGCCGAAGGGGGGGCTTCCTACAATGAGCAGTTCTTC. Translating it yields CASSAEGGASYNEQFF.

This clonotype was observed many times. The J gene is TRBJ2-1, the V gene TRBV14, with D possibly TRBD2 on 5 matching bases. Germline V gene sequence: CDR1 SGHDN, CDR2 FVKESK. V lost 5 bases, J lost 1 base, and 12 bases lay in between. The CDR3 is 15 residues long. DNA for the CDR3: TGTGCCAGCAGCTCTACTAGAGAATCCTACAATGAGCAGTTCTTC. Encoded protein: CASSSTRESYNEQFF. Full variable domain (missing parts from reference TRBV14 and TRBJ2-1): EAGVTQFPSHSVIEKGQTVTLRCDPISGHDNLYWYRRVMGKEIKFLLHFVKESKQDESGMPNNRFLAERTGGTYSTLKVQPAELEDSGVYFCASSSTRESYNEQFFGPGTRLTVL.

This clonotype was observed at least ten times. The gene calls are TRBV27 and TRBJ2-3; 8 positions match TRBD2. The CDR3 runs 12 residues. Germline lookup yields CDR1 MNHEY and CDR2 SMNVEV (reference sequence). Germline trimming cut 3 bases from V and 8 bases from J; bases unmatched to any gene: 1. CDR3 amino acids: CASSFGGATQYF. In nucleotides, the CDR3 is TGTGCCAGCAGTTTCGGGGGGGCTACGCAGTATTTT.

This clonotype showed up many times. J is TRBJ1-1 and V is TRBV10-3; a possible D gene is TRBD1 (5 bases). Deletions cut 5 bases from V and 1 base from J, with 17 bases between. The CDR3 runs to 16 residues. CDR1 is ENHRY and CDR2 is SYGVKD in the germline V gene. DNA for the CDR3: TGTGCCATCAGTCCGGGGACTGTTCAGAGGAACACTGAAGCTTTCTTT. It encodes CAISPGTVQRNTEAFF.

This clonotype was seen repeatedly, ten times or more. The V call is TRBV9, the J call TRBJ2-1; TRBD2 matches at 7 bases. The V and J ends lost 4 bases and 0 bases, in that order; junction bases with no gene match: 4. The CDR3 length is 15 residues. Germline CDR1 SGDLS, CDR2 YYNGEE. CDR3 bases: TGTGCCAGCAGCCCCCGGGACTACTCCTACAATGAGCAGTTCTTC. This translates into CASSPRDYSYNEQFF.

Many counts were recorded for this clonotype. Germline is not matched at one junction end, which may reflect a read error. V is TRBV7-2 and J is TRBJ2-3; TRBD2 aligns across 9 bases. The CDR3 runs to 14 residues. From germline, CDR1 is SGHTA and CDR2 FQGNSA. The CDR3 DNA follows: TGTGCCAGCAGCATAGCGGGAGTGGCAGATACGCAGTATTTT. Translation: CASSIAGVADTQYF.

This clonotype was counted many times. The chain carries TRBV6-5 and TRBJ1-1; D remains ambiguous. With 0 bases removed from V and 8 bases from J, the gap between germline ends came to 13 bases. Germline V gives CDR1 MNHEY, CDR2 SVGAGI. The CDR3 is 14 residues long. The CDR3 nucleotides are TGTGCCAGCAGTTACTCGCAGACAATAGGCGAAGCTTTCTTT. It encodes CASSYSQTIGEAFF.

This clonotype was counted many times. The chain carries TRBV28 and TRBJ2-1, with a weak D call TRBD1 (5 bases). The germline V gene has CDR1 MDHEN and CDR2 SYDVKM. The V and J ends lost 3 bases and 3 bases respectively, with 15 bases between them. The CDR3 has 16 residues. CDR3 sequence reads: CASSFGMRQSYNEQFF. CDR3 in DNA: TGTGCCAGCAGTTTCGGTATGCGACAGAGCTACAATGAGCAGTTCTTC. The variable domain in full, with the rest retrieved from reference TRBV28 and TRBJ2-1, is DVKVTQSSRYLVKRTGEKVFLECVQDMDHENMFWYRQDPGLGLRLIYFSYDVKMKEKGDIPEGYSVSREKKERFSLILESASTNQTSMYLCASSFGMRQSYNEQFFGPGTRLTVL.

Only a few counts were recorded for this clonotype. J is TRBJ1-1 and V is TRBV6-5; a possible D gene is TRBD1 (6 bases). The germline CDR1 and CDR2 sequences are MNHEY and SVGAGI. The CDR3 extends over 16 amino acids. V lost 0 bases and J lost 2, with 13 bases in between. DNA for the CDR3: TGTGCCAGCAGTTACTCAGGGGGGAGACAAAACACTGAAGCTTTCTTT. Protein: CASSYSGGRQNTEAFF.

This clonotype was counted many times. The J gene is TRBJ1-5, the V gene TRBV30; 10 bases match TRBD1. Germline CDR1 GTSNPN, CDR2 SVGIG (reference sequence). With 1 base clipped from V and 6 bases from J, the junction kept 3 bases outside the gene matches. This CDR3 contains 14 residues. In nucleotides, the CDR3 is TGTGCCTGGAGTGGGACAGGGGGAATTCAGCCCCAGCATTTT. Amino acid sequence: CAWSGTGGIQPQHF.

Many counts were recorded for this clonotype. This sequence joins TRBV7-2 and TRBJ2-1, with TRBD1 matching 8 bases. The CDR3 spans 15 residues. The V gene's germline CDR1 is SGHTA and CDR2 FQGNSA. V lost 5 bases to trimming and J lost 0 bases; unmatched junction nucleotides: 3. CDR3 nucleotides: TGTGCCAGCAGCGTACAGGGGGACTCCTACAATGAGCAGTTCTTC. Protein product: CASSVQGDSYNEQFF.

V is TRBV5-1 and J is TRBJ2-1; 11 bases line up with TRBD2. Germline-derived CDR1 and CDR2 are SGHRS and YFSETQ. V shed 4 bases, J shed 4 bases, and the junction held 4 bases outside the gene matches. CDR3 size: 15 residues. CDR3 loop: CASSKGLAAYNEQFF. Here the CDR3 DNA reads TGCGCCAGCAGCAAGGGACTAGCGGCTTACAATGAGCAGTTCTTC. Using reference TRBV5-1 and TRBJ2-1 for the parts outside the CDR3, the full variable domain is KAGVTQTPRYLIKTRGQQVTLSCSPISGHRSVSWYQQTPGQGLQFLFEYFSETQRNKGNFPGRFSGRQFSNSRSEMNVSTLELGDSALYLCASSKGLAAYNEQFFGPGTRLTVL.

The chain joins TRBV12-3 or TRBV12-4 to TRBJ2-1; 16 bases are shared with TRBD2. Trimming at V came to 5 bases and at J to 0 bases, leaving 13 bases not matched to a gene. The CDR3 consists of 21 residues. The CDR3 bases are TGTGCCAGCAGTCGTAGAGGGGGGACTAGCGGGAGGGAGAGCTCCTACAATGAGCAGTTCTTC. Its protein product is CASSRRGGTSGRESSYNEQFF.